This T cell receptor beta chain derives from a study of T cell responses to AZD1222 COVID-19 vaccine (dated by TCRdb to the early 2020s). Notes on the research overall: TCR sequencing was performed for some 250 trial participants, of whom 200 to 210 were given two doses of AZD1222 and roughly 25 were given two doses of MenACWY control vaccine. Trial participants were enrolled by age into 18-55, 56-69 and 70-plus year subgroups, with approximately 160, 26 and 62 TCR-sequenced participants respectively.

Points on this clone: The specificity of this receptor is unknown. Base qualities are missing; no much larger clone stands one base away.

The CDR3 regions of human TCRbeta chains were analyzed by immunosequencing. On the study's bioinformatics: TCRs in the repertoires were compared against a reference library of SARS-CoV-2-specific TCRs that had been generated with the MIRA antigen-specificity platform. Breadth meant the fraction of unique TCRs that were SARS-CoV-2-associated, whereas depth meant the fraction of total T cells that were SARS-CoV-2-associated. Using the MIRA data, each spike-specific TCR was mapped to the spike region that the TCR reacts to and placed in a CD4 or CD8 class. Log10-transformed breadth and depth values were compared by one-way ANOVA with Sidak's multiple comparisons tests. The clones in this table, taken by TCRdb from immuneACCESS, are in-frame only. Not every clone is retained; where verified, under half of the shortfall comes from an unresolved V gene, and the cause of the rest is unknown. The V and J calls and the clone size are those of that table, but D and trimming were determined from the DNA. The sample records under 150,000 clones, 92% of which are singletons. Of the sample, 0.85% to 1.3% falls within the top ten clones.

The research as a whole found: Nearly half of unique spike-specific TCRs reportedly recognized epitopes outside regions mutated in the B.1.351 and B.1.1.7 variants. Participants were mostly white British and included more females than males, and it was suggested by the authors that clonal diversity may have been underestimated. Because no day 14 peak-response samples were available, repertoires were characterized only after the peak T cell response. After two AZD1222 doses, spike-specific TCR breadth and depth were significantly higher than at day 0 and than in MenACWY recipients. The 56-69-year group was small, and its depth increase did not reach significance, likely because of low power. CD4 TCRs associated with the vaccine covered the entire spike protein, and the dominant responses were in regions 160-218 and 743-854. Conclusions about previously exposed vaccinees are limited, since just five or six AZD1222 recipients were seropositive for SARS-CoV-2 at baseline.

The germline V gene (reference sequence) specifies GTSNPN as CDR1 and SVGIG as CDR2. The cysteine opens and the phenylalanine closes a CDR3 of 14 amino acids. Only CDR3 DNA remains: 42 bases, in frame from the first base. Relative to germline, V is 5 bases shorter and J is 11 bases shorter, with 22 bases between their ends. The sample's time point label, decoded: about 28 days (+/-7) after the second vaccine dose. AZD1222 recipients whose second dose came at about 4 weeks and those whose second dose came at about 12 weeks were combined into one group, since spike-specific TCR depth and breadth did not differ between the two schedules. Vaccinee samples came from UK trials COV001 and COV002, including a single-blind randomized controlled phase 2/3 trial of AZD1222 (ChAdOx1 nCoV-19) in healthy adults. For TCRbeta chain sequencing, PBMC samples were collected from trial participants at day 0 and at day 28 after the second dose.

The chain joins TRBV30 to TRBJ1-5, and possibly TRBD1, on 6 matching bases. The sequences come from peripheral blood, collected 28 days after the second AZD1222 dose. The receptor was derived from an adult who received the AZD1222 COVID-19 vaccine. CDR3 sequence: CAWSYREGYGAQHF. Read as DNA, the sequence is TGTGCCTGGTCCTACAGGGAGGGGTACGGAGCCCAGCATTTT.